This paragraph covers one T cell receptor beta chain sequence. This CDR3 is 16 amino acids long. V trimming: 3 bases; J trimming: 4 bases; junction bases outside the gene matches: 7. The V gene's germline CDR1 is KGHSH and CDR2 LQKENI. Authors' data handling: The authors estimated nucleated cell counts from reference gene primer amplification. Sequencing used immunoSEQ multiplex PCR; TCRdb keeps in-frame clones, though not all of them. The V and J calls and clone size were taken over from that table, and D and trimming were inferred from the DNA. The data contain roughly 160,000 clones, 84% of them singletons. This sample is drawn from a study of blood T cell repertoires in COVID-19.

Sequencing was done on a sample of peripheral blood. The source is a woman older than 75 with COVID-19, enrolled during active disease. The V and J genes are TRBV18 and TRBJ2-1, with TRBD2 identical over 9 bases. In DNA form, the CDR3 reads TGTGCCAGCTCACCCACGCGGGGGGGGACATACAATGAGCAGTTCTTC. This translates into CASSPTRGGTYNEQFF.